The 17 T cell receptor beta chains in this list originate from one sample, sequenced in a study of T cell repertoires in cytomegalovirus infection. Using its own MiXCR run on the reads, TCRdb lists one record per CDR3 protein. The sample includes 300,000 to 400,000 distinct CDR3 sequences, around 25% of them seen just once. Their cognate antigens are unknown. The sequenced sample was cultured PBMCs, obtained from culture after CMV antigen stimulation. The source of these receptors is a human donor in good health (CMV status not recorded). Some clones in this sample may be carry-over from other donors' samples.

This chain joins TRBV7-9 and TRBJ2-1, with 7 bases matching TRBD2. In germline, CDR1 is SEHNR, CDR2 FQNEAQ (reference sequence). After removal of 3 bases from V and 2 bases from J, the junction contained 7 bases not matched to a gene. CDR3 size: 16 residues. The CDR3 protein is CASSFLLGLAYNEQFF. As DNA, the CDR3 is TGTGCCAGCAGCTTCTTGTTAGGACTAGCCTACAATGAGCAGTTCTTC. Combining the CDR3 with reference TRBV7-9 and TRBJ2-1 gives the whole variable domain DTGVSQNPRHKITKRGQNVTFRCDPISEHNRLYWYRQTLGQGPEFLTYFQNEAQLEKSRLLSDRFSAERPKGSFSTLEIQRTEQGDSAMYLCASSFLLGLAYNEQFFGPGTRLTVL.

V and J are TRBV19 and TRBJ2-1, with 7 bases lining up with TRBD1. The CDR3 spans 17 residues. Germline V lookup: CDR1 LNHDA, CDR2 SQIVND (reference sequence). Trimming removed 4 bases from V and 3 bases from J; junction bases left unmatched: 12. In DNA form, the CDR3 reads TGTGCCAGTAGTACCCTTCCGACAGGGCATCTCTACAATGAGCAGTTCTTC. Amino acid sequence: CASSTLPTGHLYNEQFF.

This clonotype was observed a handful of times. The rearrangement links TRBV6-5 to TRBJ1-5, with 9 nucleotides matching TRBD1. There are 16 residues in the CDR3. The V gene end was trimmed by 6 bases and the J gene end by 5 bases; junction bases not matched to a gene: 11. Germline V gene lookup returns CDR1 MNHEY and CDR2 SVGAGI. The CDR3 DNA is TGTGCCAGCAGAGGCCACCGGGACAGGGCGGATCAGCCCCAGCATTTT. It codes for CASRGHRDRADQPQHF.

The CDR3 DNA is TGTGCCAGCAGCGGCCTCCCCTCCGCCCCCGAGCAGTTCTTC. It translates to CASSGLPSAPEQFF. V and J are TRBV6-2 or TRBV6-3 and TRBJ2-1; D remains ambiguous. In germline, CDR1 is MNHEY, CDR2 SVGEGT. With 6 bases removed from V and 10 bases from J, the gap between germline ends came to 19 bases. The CDR3 loop spans 14 amino acids.

In this sample, this clonotype turned up once. The rearrangement joins TRBV2 to TRBJ1-2; tentatively, D is TRBD1 (5 bases). This CDR3 is 14 amino acids long. Trimming shortened V by 2 bases and J by 4 bases, and 11 bases separated the two germline ends. In germline, CDR1 is SNHLY, CDR2 FYNNEI. CDR3 nucleotide sequence: TGTGCCAGCAGTGAACTCGGGACGGTCTATGGCTACACCTTC. Amino acids: CASSELGTVYGYTF.

The chain links TRBV5-1 to TRBJ2-3; D possibly corresponds to TRBD2 (6 bases). The CDR3 has 13 residues. Germline V lookup: CDR1 SGHRS, CDR2 YFSETQ. V was cut by 8 bases and J by 2 bases, with 12 bases left in between. The CDR3: CASTRDFTDTQYF. DNA for the CDR3: TGCGCCAGTACCCGGGACTTCACAGATACGCAGTATTTT.

This clonotype showed up just a few times. The CDR3 sequence is CASSLDPVNSPLHF. Written as DNA, the CDR3 is TGTGCCAGCAGCTTAGACCCGGTCAATTCACCCCTCCACTTT. The chain recombines TRBV7-4 with TRBJ1-6, with unresolved D. Germline-derived CDR1 and CDR2 are SGHVT and SQSDAQ. The CDR3 is 14 amino acids. Trimming took 1 base from V and 7 from J, leaving 8 bases between them.

At least ten counts were recorded for this clonotype. The chain uses TRBV7-2 and TRBJ2-1; 8 bases are shared with TRBD2. V trimming: 2 bases; J trimming: 10 bases; junction bases outside the gene matches: 10. The CDR3 extends over 15 amino acids. The germline V gene has CDR1 SGHTA and CDR2 FQGNSA. Here the CDR3 reads CASSLLTSGSREQFF. DNA of the CDR3: TGTGCCAGCAGCTTATTGACCAGCGGGAGCAGGGAGCAGTTCTTC.

This clonotype showed up just a few times. The CDR3 DNA follows: TGTGCCAGCAGCCCCCGCTCCGCCAGGAATGGCTACACCTTC. It translates to CASSPRSARNGYTF. This chain connects TRBV11-2 to TRBJ1-2; D is unresolved. The germline V and J ends were trimmed by 5 bases and 6 bases, with 16 bases remaining between them. Germline CDR1 SGHAT, CDR2 FQNNGV. The CDR3 consists of 14 residues.

V gene TRBV4-2 combines with J gene TRBJ2-2; 9 bases map to TRBD2. Germline trimming cut 8 bases from V and 7 bases from J; bases unmatched to any gene: 23. The CDR3 has 19 residues. Per germline, CDR1 LGHNA and CDR2 YNFKEQ. The CDR3 coding sequence is TGTGCCAGCCACCTCTTTAAGGGCAGCGGGAGGATTAGCGGCGGGGAGCTGTTTTTT. Translated, it gives CASHLFKGSGRISGGELFF.

Only a few counts were recorded for this clonotype. The chain is built from TRBV20-1 and TRBJ2-1; the D gene could be TRBD1 or TRBD2 (5 bases each). V gave up 4 bases and J gave up 0 bases, with 10 bases separating them. This CDR3 is built from 14 residues. The germline V gene encodes CDR1 DFQATT and CDR2 SNEGSKA (reference sequence). In DNA, the CDR3 is TGCAGTGCTACCGGGGCGAGCTCCTACAATGAGCAGTTCTTC. Translated, it gives CSATGASSYNEQFF.

This clonotype was picked up many times. This chain joins TRBV7-2 and TRBJ2-7; the match to TRBD1 covers 9 bases. This CDR3 has 15 amino acids. V was pared by 4 bases and J by 2 bases, with 6 bases of the junction left unmatched. Germline-derived CDR1 and CDR2 are SGHTA and FQGNSA. The CDR3 sequence: CASSSFGTGTYEQYF. The CDR3 DNA sequence: TGTGCCAGCAGCTCTTTCGGGACAGGGACCTACGAGCAGTACTTC.

The gene calls are TRBV12-3 or TRBV12-4 and TRBJ1-2; 7 bases agree with TRBD1. This CDR3 has 12 amino acids. Trimming removed 4 bases from V and 7 bases from J; junction bases left unmatched: 3. Here the CDR3 DNA reads TGTGCCAGCAGTTACAGGGGTTCTGGCTACACCTTC. Amino acid sequence: CASSYRGSGYTF.

CDR3 residues: CSAPEGFTGELFF. CDR3 coding DNA: TGCAGTGCCCCCGAGGGTTTCACCGGGGAGCTGTTTTTT. This chain joins TRBV20-1 and TRBJ2-2, with D maybe TRBD2 (5 bases). CDR1 and CDR2 (germline): DFQATT, SNEGSKA (reference sequence). The CDR3 is 13 residues long. Trimming took 6 bases from V and 4 from J, leaving 12 bases between them.

This clonotype occurred many times. The chain uses TRBV7-2 and TRBJ1-1, with a weak D call TRBD1 (5 bases). CDR1 is SGHTA, CDR2 FQGNSA, per germline. V was pared by 4 bases and J by 2 bases, with 11 bases between. This CDR3 is built from 14 residues. The CDR3 coding sequence is TGTGCCAGCAGCTCCCAGGGTTTAAACACTGAAGCTTTCTTT. Translated, it gives CASSSQGLNTEAFF.

This clonotype was observed many times. This rearrangement joins TRBV7-2 to TRBJ1-5, with D possibly being TRBD1 (5 bases). The CDR3 is 15 amino acids. In germline, CDR1 is SGHTA, CDR2 FQGNSA. Trimming removed 5 bases from V and 5 bases from J, with 16 bases in between. DNA of the CDR3: TGTGCCAGCAGCAGGCGGCAGGGAGTTGATCAGCCCCAGCATTTT. This gives the protein CASSRRQGVDQPQHF.

This clonotype appeared a single time. V and J are TRBV6-6 and TRBJ1-2, with 8 bases identical to TRBD1. Trimming at V came to 5 bases and at J to 1 base, leaving 6 bases not matched to a gene. The CDR3 runs 15 residues. Germline V CDR1 and CDR2: MNHNY, SVGAGI (reference sequence). CDR3 region: CASSLAGGSNYGYTF. The CDR3 DNA follows: TGTGCCAGCAGTCTCGCAGGGGGCAGTAACTATGGCTACACCTTC.